This passage covers 25 T cell receptor beta chains from one sample sequenced in a study of Ad26.COV2.S vaccination and SARS-CoV-2 variants. Noted treatment: some 20 received Ad26.COV2.S at low or high dose, single or two shots; roughly 5 received placebo; per-sample allocation not given. Following the first vaccine or placebo injection, samples were taken on day 63. This table comes from immunoSEQ multiplex PCR, and its TCRdb copy is limited to in-frame clones, with some not included. The sample includes approximately 400,000 clones, approximately 84% of them seen just once. The specimen was peripheral blood, collected in a trial of Ad26.COV2.S vaccine versus placebo. Receptors were obtained from a person aged 18 to 59 who received the Ad26.COV2.S COVID-19 vaccine or a placebo.

The chain combines TRBV29-1 with TRBJ1-5; weak D call: TRBD1 (6 bases). The CDR3 totals 13 residues. The V and J ends lost 6 bases and 5 bases respectively, with 14 bases between them. Germline V gene lookup returns CDR1 SQVTM and CDR2 ANQGSEA. In DNA form, the CDR3 reads TGCAGCGTAGCACAGGGTAGGGATCAGCCCCAGCATTTT. Translation: CSVAQGRDQPQHF.

J is TRBJ2-7 and V is TRBV7-6; 9 nucleotides align to TRBD2. V dropped 0 bases and J dropped 2; count of bases not matched to a gene: 14. The CDR3 contains 19 residues. The germline gives CDR1 SGHVS, CDR2 FNYEAQ. CDR3 amino acids: CASSLAGVAGDSKPYEQYF. As DNA, the CDR3 is TGTGCCAGCAGCTTAGCAGGGGTAGCGGGGGATTCAAAGCCCTACGAGCAGTACTTC.

This chain connects TRBV28 to TRBJ2-5; TRBD1 agrees at 8 bases. This CDR3 contains 16 residues. CDR1 MDHEN and CDR2 SYDVKM come from the germline V gene. Trimming cost V 3 bases and J 2 bases; bases outside gene matches: 8. The CDR3 reads CASSFSPGTGQETQYF. The CDR3 bases are TGTGCCAGCAGTTTCTCTCCCGGGACAGGTCAAGAGACCCAGTACTTC.

This chain joins TRBV21-1 and TRBJ2-3; TRBD2, the table's D call, lacks a check against the DNA. TRBV21-1 is a known pseudogene. The CDR3 loop spans 17 amino acids. CDR3 nucleotides: TGTGCCAGCAGCAAAGTGGAGCGGGGGGTAGCGGCCGATACGCAGTATTTT. Its protein is CASSKVERGVAADTQYF.

This chain joins TRBV28 and TRBJ1-2; a weak D match, TRBD1 (6 bases). The CDR3 totals 12 residues. Per the germline V gene, CDR1 is MDHEN and CDR2 is SYDVKM. The V gene lost 6 bases and the J gene lost 8 bases, with 13 bases spanning the gap. The CDR3 region has the DNA TGTGCCAGCAGCCCTGACAGGAGAGGCTACACCTTC. It translates to CASSPDRRGYTF.

The chain has TRBV5-1 and TRBJ2-7, with D perhaps TRBD1 (5 bases). The CDR3 has 15 residues. The V gene lost 1 base and the J gene lost 1 base, with 12 bases spanning the gap. The germline V gene has CDR1 SGHRS and CDR2 YFSETQ. In DNA, the CDR3 is TGCGCCAGCAGCTTGTATGGGGCCACATCCTACGAGCAGTACTTC. As protein: CASSLYGATSYEQYF.

The chain uses TRBV5-1 and TRBJ1-2; D is unclear. CDR3 size: 13 residues. Looked up from germline, CDR1 is SGHRS and CDR2 is YFSETQ. V was trimmed by 1 base and J by 4 bases, leaving 8 bases between them. CDR3: CASSLSQGYGYTF. CDR3 in DNA: TGCGCCAGCAGCTTGTCCCAAGGCTATGGCTACACCTTC. The full variable domain, with the rest looked up from reference TRBV5-1 and TRBJ1-2, is KAGVTQTPRYLIKTRGQQVTLSCSPISGHRSVSWYQQTPGQGLQFLFEYFSETQRNKGNFPGRFSGRQFSNSRSEMNVSTLELGDSALYLCASSLSQGYGYTFGSGTRLTVV.

The genes are TRBV6-2 or TRBV6-3 and TRBJ2-7; 9 nucleotides agree with TRBD1. J was trimmed by 6 bases and V by 2 bases; bases with no gene match: 8. The CDR3 covers 15 residues. CDR1 is MNHEY and CDR2 is SVGEGT in the germline V gene. The CDR3 DNA follows: TGTGCCAGCAGTTACGCCCGGGACAGGGCGGTCGAGCAGTACTTC. Its protein product is CASSYARDRAVEQYF.

The CDR3 loop reads CASSPRWTYEQYF. The DNA of the CDR3 is TGTGCCAGCAGTCCCCGCTGGACCTACGAGCAGTACTTC. The chain carries TRBV12-3 or TRBV12-4 and TRBJ2-7, with D unresolved. Trimming shortened V by 5 bases and J by 2 bases, and 10 bases separated the two germline ends. This CDR3 region has 13 residues.

The table lists this clone with a few counts. V is TRBV27 and J is TRBJ2-7; D not resolved. Trimming shortened V by 7 bases and J by 5 bases, and 21 bases separated the two germline ends. The CDR3 contains 15 residues. CDR1 and CDR2 (germline): MNHEY, SMNVEV (reference sequence). In nucleotides, the CDR3 is TGTGCCAGCACCCCGTCGGGCAGGCGGAGAGACGAGCAGTACTTC. It translates to CASTPSGRRRDEQYF.

This rearrangement joins TRBV3-1 (or the pseudogene TRBV3-2) to TRBJ2-7, with a possible D match to TRBD2 (6 bases). V dropped 4 bases and J dropped 2 bases, with 9 bases sitting between them. CDR3 size: 13 residues. Germline values: CDR1 LGHDT, CDR2 YNNKEL (reference sequence). CDR3 in DNA: TGTGCCAGCAGCCTACGACTAGCCTACGAGCAGTACTTC. Translated, it gives CASSLRLAYEQYF.

This chain connects TRBV24-1 to TRBJ2-3; 10 bases map to TRBD1. The germline CDR1 and CDR2 sequences are KGHDR and SFDVKD. After removal of 3 bases from V and 5 bases from J, the junction contained 4 bases not matched to a gene. The CDR3 runs 15 residues. The CDR3 sequence is CATSDPGQGLDTQYF. Here the CDR3 DNA reads TGTGCCACCAGTGATCCGGGACAGGGGTTAGATACGCAGTATTTT.

V is TRBV7-9 and J is TRBJ1-4; D not certain. The ends were cut back, 4 bases at V and 5 bases at J, with 11 bases in the middle. The CDR3 is 14 residues long. The germline CDR1 and CDR2 sequences are SEHNR and FQNEAQ (reference sequence). The CDR3 protein is CASSSQTGNEKLFF. In nucleotides, the CDR3 is TGTGCCAGCAGCTCGCAGACGGGCAATGAAAAACTGTTTTTT.

CDR3 sequence: CASSQEGSASEQFF. The CDR3 coding sequence is TGCGCCAGCAGCCAGGAGGGGAGCGCCAGTGAGCAGTTCTTC. V usage is TRBV4-3 and J usage is TRBJ2-1; possible D gene TRBD2, 6 bases. This CDR3 is 14 amino acids long. The V and J ends lost 3 bases and 9 bases respectively, with 15 bases between them. Germline loops: CDR1 LGHNA, CDR2 YSLEER.

The V gene is TRBV13, the J gene TRBJ1-2; possible D gene TRBD1, 5 bases. V lost 5 bases to trimming and J lost 7 bases, with 14 bases between them. The CDR3 totals 13 residues. Germline values: CDR1 PRHDT, CDR2 FYEKMQ (reference sequence). This CDR3 is CASSGDGVSGYTF. CDR3 bases: TGTGCCAGCAGCGGGGACGGGGTCAGTGGCTACACCTTC.

The chain carries TRBV19 and TRBJ1-1; the match to TRBD1 covers 7 bases. Germline assignment: CDR1 LNHDA and CDR2 SQIVND (reference sequence). The CDR3 runs to 14 residues. Trimming cost V 5 bases and J 2 bases; bases outside gene matches: 5. In DNA form, the CDR3 reads TGTGCCAGTAGTGGATGGGACAGCAACACTGAAGCTTTCTTT. Its translation: CASSGWDSNTEAFF.

The chain combines TRBV7-9 with TRBJ2-4; maybe TRBD1 (6 bases). Germline lookup yields CDR1 SEHNR and CDR2 FQNEAQ (reference sequence). The CDR3 extends over 15 amino acids. V gave up 1 base and J gave up 3 bases, with 10 bases separating them. The CDR3 nucleotides are TGTGCCAGCAGCTTAGGGGGCAGGGGCAAAAACATTCAGTACTTC. It is translated as CASSLGGRGKNIQYF.

Ten or more counts support this clone. The chain is built from TRBV6-4 and TRBJ2-2; 8 bases agree with TRBD2. Germline trimming cut 5 bases from V and 6 bases from J; bases unmatched to any gene: 5. This CDR3 has 14 amino acids. Germline V gene lookup returns CDR1 MRHNA and CDR2 SNTAGT. The CDR3 DNA reads as TGTGCCAGCAGTATCAGCGGGAGCCCCGGGGAGCTGTTTTTT. Its protein is CASSISGSPGELFF.

The V and J genes are TRBV6-5 and TRBJ2-3, with 7 bases aligning to TRBD2. With V trimmed by 6 bases and J by 5 bases, 11 bases remained unmatched. There are 15 residues in the CDR3. Germline V gives CDR1 MNHEY, CDR2 SVGAGI. The CDR3 DNA reads as TGTGCCAGCAGCGTCATGGCGGGAGAGGGAGATACGCAGTATTTT. Protein: CASSVMAGEGDTQYF.

The CDR3: CASSLGNGYTF. CDR3 coding DNA: TGTGCCAGCAGCTTGGGAAATGGCTACACCTTC. The chain links TRBV5-6 to TRBJ1-2; D not resolved. The CDR3 has 11 residues. The ends were cut back, 0 bases at V and 6 bases at J, with 3 bases in the middle. Germline-derived CDR1 and CDR2 are SGHDT and YYEEEE.

The rearrangement links TRBV5-1 to TRBJ1-2; maybe TRBD1 (5 bases). The CDR3 is 14 amino acids. The V gene lost 0 bases and the J gene lost 9 bases, with 15 bases spanning the gap. Germline lookup yields CDR1 SGHRS and CDR2 YFSETQ. The CDR3: CASSLGGSSRSYTF. The DNA for the CDR3 is TGCGCCAGCAGCTTGGGGGGGTCTTCGAGGAGCTACACCTTC.

The chain has TRBV11-2 and TRBJ1-5, with D hard to call. CDR3 length: 16 residues. Germline lookup yields CDR1 SGHAT and CDR2 FQNNGV. V was pared by 4 bases and J by 6 bases, with 19 bases between. CDR3 loop: CASSSGPRTGIQPQHF. CDR3 sequence (DNA): TGTGCCAGCAGCTCTGGTCCGCGCACCGGGATTCAGCCCCAGCATTTT.

The chain has TRBV5-6 and TRBJ2-7; 8 positions match TRBD2. This CDR3 spans 13 amino acids. In germline, CDR1 is SGHDT, CDR2 YYEEEE. V lost 4 bases, J lost 3 bases, and 3 bases stayed unmatched. The CDR3 region is CASSPGLGYEQYF. The CDR3 DNA sequence: TGTGCCAGCAGCCCGGGACTAGGCTACGAGCAGTACTTC. Complete variable domain (other parts from reference TRBV5-6 and TRBJ2-7): DAGVTQSPTHLIKTRGQQVTLRCSPKSGHDTVSWYQQALGQGPQFIFQYYEEEERQRGNFPDRFSGHQFPNYSSELNVNALLLGDSALYLCASSPGLGYEQYFGPGTRLTVT.

The V call is TRBV27, the J call TRBJ1-2, with TRBD1 matching over 12 bases. The J segment lost 8 bases and the V segment lost 5 bases, leaving 9 bases of the junction unmatched. The germline V gene encodes CDR1 MNHEY and CDR2 SMNVEV (reference sequence). The CDR3 is 15 amino acids. The CDR3 bases are TGTGCCAGCAGTGAAACCGGGACAGGGGGCCGGGGCTACACCTTC. This encodes CASSETGTGGRGYTF.

This chain joins TRBV11-2 and TRBJ2-1; maybe TRBD1 (5 bases). The CDR3 consists of 15 residues. Germline CDR1 and CDR2: SGHAT and FQNNGV. V lost 3 bases and J 7 bases, leaving 16 bases between the germline ends. In nucleotides, the CDR3 is TGTGCCAGCAGCTTTTATCAGGGAAGCAAAAATGAGCAGTTCTTC. Amino acids: CASSFYQGSKNEQFF.